This entry lists 22 T cell receptor beta chains sequenced from one sample in a study of blood T cells in healthy people across ages. The second PCR ran roughly 6 to 12 cycles with a sample-barcoded 5' primer and J-beta primers. One entry per CDR3 protein results from TCRdb running MiXCR on the 5' RACE reads. The sample shows about 800,000 distinct CDR3 sequences, roughly 50% of them seen only once. The sample taken for sequencing was blood. These receptors were collected from a man younger than 40 in good health.

The chain carries TRBV20-1 and TRBJ2-7; 7 nucleotides agree with TRBD1. The CDR3 has 16 residues. Germline CDR1 is DFQATT and CDR2 is SNEGSKA (reference sequence). V dropped 3 bases and J dropped 2; count of bases not matched to a gene: 13. The CDR3 reads CSARAQLGQGAYEQYF. CDR3 coding DNA: TGCAGTGCTAGGGCCCAATTGGGGCAGGGGGCCTACGAGCAGTACTTC.

The rearrangement links TRBV10-3 to TRBJ2-5, with D possibly TRBD2 on 6 matching bases. TRBJ2-7 matches the DNA end more closely, so the J call is doubtful. The CDR3 loop spans 16 amino acids. Germline V gene sequence: CDR1 ENHRY, CDR2 SYGVKD. CDR3 residues: CAIRTSGGESVYEQYF. The CDR3 region has the DNA TGTGCCATCAGGACCTCTGGCGGGGAGTCCGTCTACGAGCAGTACTTC.

V gene TRBV2 combines with J gene TRBJ2-3, with 8 positions matching TRBD1. Germline CDR1 is SNHLY and CDR2 is FYNNEI. V trimming: 9 bases; J trimming: 3 bases; junction bases outside the gene matches: 2. The CDR3 is made up of 12 amino acids. The CDR3 DNA reads TGTGCCAGACGACAGGGGACAGATACGCAGTATTTT. As protein: CARRQGTDTQYF.

V usage is TRBV10-3 and J usage is TRBJ2-3, with D tentatively TRBD2 (6 bases). The germline CDR1 and CDR2 sequences are ENHRY and SYGVKD. V was shortened by 10 bases and J by 3 bases, with 20 bases between the two germline ends. CDR3 size: 15 residues. CDR3 bases: TGTGCCACCCGACTAGAGGTGGGGTTTACAGATACGCAGTATTTT. It encodes CATRLEVGFTDTQYF.

This chain uses TRBV7-2 with TRBJ2-7; the D is unclear. The last part of the DNA fits TRBJ2-5 better; the J call may be wrong. This CDR3 contains 12 residues. Germline values: CDR1 SGHTA, CDR2 FQGNSA. The CDR3 DNA reads TGTGCCAGCAGCTTCACGGATGAGACCCAGTACTTC. Its protein is CASSFTDETQYF.

The V gene is TRBV11-2, the J gene TRBJ2-3; 10 nucleotides line up with TRBD2. CDR3 size: 15 residues. The trim removed 3 bases at V and 7 bases at J, leaving 7 bases unmatched. Germline-derived CDR1 and CDR2 are SGHAT and FQNNGV. CDR3 sequence reads: CASSLVAGGTNTQYF. In nucleotides, the CDR3 is TGTGCCAGCAGCTTGGTAGCGGGGGGCACTAATACGCAGTATTTT.

This chain uses TRBV4-2 with TRBJ2-7, with 7 bases that match TRBD1. The germline V gene has CDR1 LGHNA and CDR2 YNFKEQ. CDR3 length: 17 residues. V lost 0 bases, J lost 0 bases, and 8 bases stayed unmatched. The CDR3 spells CASSQEFGPGGSYEQYF. CDR3 DNA: TGTGCCAGCAGCCAAGAGTTCGGTCCAGGGGGCTCCTACGAGCAGTACTTC.

As regards this clonotype: One junction end disagrees with the germline gene, perhaps due to a read error. The V gene is TRBV28, the J gene TRBJ2-7; no firm D call. CDR1 is MDHEN, CDR2 SYDVKM, per germline. The CDR3 is made up of 10 amino acids. For the CDR3, the DNA is TGTGCCAGCGCGTCCTTCGAGCAGTACTTC. Translation: CASASFEQYF. Supplemented by reference TRBV28 and TRBJ2-7, the full variable domain reads DVKVTQSSRYLVKRTGEKVFLECVQDMDHENMFWYRQDPGLGLRLIYFSYDVKMKEKGDIPEGYSVSREKKERFSLILESASTNQTSMYLCASASFEQYFGPGTRLTVT.

This clonotype was observed a few times. The gene calls are TRBV20-1 and TRBJ2-1; 7 bases line up with TRBD1. Germline V gene lookup returns CDR1 DFQATT and CDR2 SNEGSKA (reference sequence). The length of the CDR3 is 14 residues. The J segment lost 10 bases and the V segment lost 3 bases, leaving 12 bases of the junction unmatched. CDR3 DNA sequence: TGCAGTGCTAGGCCCCCCCGGGACAGATACGAGCAGTTCTTC. It yields the protein CSARPPRDRYEQFF.

The chain has TRBV14 and TRBJ2-1; D unresolved. The V gene's germline CDR1 is SGHDN and CDR2 FVKESK. This CDR3 region has 15 residues. V lost 3 bases and J 0 bases, leaving 9 bases between the germline ends. The CDR3 region is CASSHWGSSYNEQFF. DNA of the CDR3: TGTGCCAGCAGCCACTGGGGAAGCTCCTACAATGAGCAGTTCTTC.

The V and J genes are TRBV12-3 or TRBV12-4 and TRBJ1-5, with D tentatively TRBD1 (6 bases). V was trimmed by 3 bases and J by 7 bases, leaving 19 bases between them. The CDR3 has 16 residues. The DNA of the CDR3 is TGTGCCAGCAGTTTCTGGGCACCTTCAGGGGCGCAGCCCCAGCATTTT. Its protein is CASSFWAPSGAQPQHF.

This clonotype has just a few counts. J is TRBJ2-3 and V is TRBV29-1, with no clear D. There are 13 residues in the CDR3. V was pared by 6 bases and J by 2 bases, with 12 bases between. Germline assignment: CDR1 SQVTM and CDR2 ANQGSEA. CDR3 nucleotides: TGCAGCGTGGCAGGCGCCTTCACAGATACGCAGTATTTT. Translation gives CSVAGAFTDTQYF.

In this sample, this clonotype turned up a few times. The rearrangement uses TRBV7-2 and TRBJ1-2; a possible D gene is TRBD1 (6 bases). Trimming left V 5 bases short and J 8 bases short, with 21 bases between. The CDR3 contains 15 residues. Germline lookup yields CDR1 SGHTA and CDR2 FQGNSA. CDR3 residues: CASSRNPTGWGGYTF. For the CDR3, the DNA is TGTGCCAGCAGCCGCAACCCCACAGGGTGGGGCGGCTACACCTTC.

V usage is TRBV7-9 and J usage is TRBJ1-4; no reliable D call. The CDR3 covers 13 residues. CDR1 is SEHNR and CDR2 is FQNEAQ in the germline V gene (reference sequence). V was cut by 8 bases and J by 0 bases, with 7 bases left in between. In DNA form, the CDR3 reads TGTGCCAGCGTAGGCGCAACTAATGAAAAACTGTTTTTT. It translates to CASVGATNEKLFF.

This clonotype has a single count. V is TRBV7-2 and J is TRBJ2-7, with 8 bases aligning to TRBD1. The better agreement between TRBJ2-5 and the DNA end casts doubt on the J call. Germline CDR1 is SGHTA and CDR2 is FQGNSA. This CDR3 comprises 15 residues. This chain's CDR3 is CASTGGRGPQETQYF. In DNA form, the CDR3 reads TGTGCCAGCACTGGGGGCAGGGGGCCACAAGAGACCCAGTACTTC.

The chain links TRBV3-1 to TRBJ2-6; D gene uncertain. CDR1 and CDR2 from the germline V gene are LGHDT and YNNKEL (reference sequence). Trimming pared 3 bases from V and 0 bases from J, leaving 9 bases between. This CDR3 is built from 16 residues. For the CDR3, the DNA is TGTGCCAGCAGCCAGTGGGCCGTCTCTGGGGCCAACGTCCTGACTTTC. Protein: CASSQWAVSGANVLTF.

This chain joins TRBV20-1 and TRBJ2-3, with 8 bases identical to TRBD2. Germline V lookup: CDR1 DFQATT, CDR2 SNEGSKA (reference sequence). The CDR3 is 16 amino acids. Trimming removed 5 bases from V and 4 bases from J; junction bases left unmatched: 14. CDR3 bases: TGCAGTGCTCCACCTACAGCGGGAGTAGTATCAGATACGCAGTATTTT. Its translation is CSAPPTAGVVSDTQYF.

This clonotype was picked up a small number of times. The chain has TRBV20-1 and TRBJ2-7; D gene unclear. Trimming stripped 5 bases from V and 1 base from J, with 9 bases between. This CDR3 is built from 12 residues. Germline V gives CDR1 DFQATT, CDR2 SNEGSKA (reference sequence). CDR3 sequence reads: CSAERGSYEQYF. The CDR3 DNA reads TGCAGTGCTGAAAGAGGATCCTACGAGCAGTACTTC.

V and J are TRBV7-2 and TRBJ2-1; the D is unclear. Germline V gene sequence: CDR1 SGHTA, CDR2 FQGNSA. V lost 5 bases, J lost 7 bases, and 18 bases lay in between. The CDR3 sequence is 15 residues long. The CDR3 spells CASSQKAGAGNEQFF. The CDR3 nucleotides read TGTGCCAGCAGCCAGAAGGCAGGAGCTGGGAATGAGCAGTTCTTC.

The CDR3 sequence is CASRGEKGSPLHF. The DNA of the CDR3 is TGTGCCAGCAGGGGTGAAAAGGGTTCACCCCTCCACTTT. V and J are TRBV2 and TRBJ1-6; D is uncertain. The germline V gene encodes CDR1 SNHLY and CDR2 FYNNEI. This CDR3 spans 13 amino acids. Trimming stripped 6 bases from V and 9 bases from J, with 12 bases between.

CDR3 region: CASSLGIGQGAMNTEAFF. In nucleotides, the CDR3 is TGCGCCAGCAGCCTAGGGATTGGACAGGGGGCAATGAACACTGAAGCTTTCTTT. The V and J genes are TRBV4-3 and TRBJ1-1; 11 positions match TRBD1. J was trimmed by 0 bases and V by 4 bases; bases with no gene match: 10. The CDR3 sequence is 18 residues long. Germline V gene lookup returns CDR1 LGHNA and CDR2 YSLEER.

This rearrangement joins TRBV5-4 to TRBJ2-1; maybe TRBD1 (5 bases). V was shortened by 4 bases and J by 12 bases, with 14 bases between the two germline ends. Per germline, CDR1 SGHNT and CDR2 YYREEE (reference sequence). CDR3 length equals 12 residues. The CDR3 DNA sequence: TGTGCCAGCAGCCCTCAGGGTAGTGTGCAGTTCTTC. As protein: CASSPQGSVQFF. Full variable domain (remainder filled in from reference TRBV5-4 and TRBJ2-1): ETGVTQSPTHLIKTRGQQVTLRCSSQSGHNTVSWYQQALGQGPQFIFQYYREEENGRGNFPPRFSGLQFPNYSSELNVNALELDDSALYLCASSPQGSVQFFGPGTRLTVL.